A single sample gave rise to the 6 T cell receptor beta chains below, sequenced in a study of cytomegalovirus exposure and HLA in healthy donors. Data came from immunoSEQ multiplex PCR; TCRdb stores just in-frame clones and leaves some out. The sample holds 100,000 to 150,000 clones, 75% to 90% seen once. The specimen sequenced was PBMCs. The receptors originated from a woman aged 18-29 years in good health and CMV-seronegative.

The chain uses TRBV21-1 and TRBJ2-6; the table's D call of TRBD2 was not tested on the DNA. TRBV21-1 is labeled a pseudogene. The CDR3 consists of 19 residues. The CDR3 is CASSKVRETVHSGANVLTF. For the CDR3, the DNA is TGTGCCAGCAGCAAAGTGCGGGAGACAGTCCACTCTGGGGCCAACGTCCTGACTTTC.

The chain employs TRBV28 and TRBJ2-7; D unresolved. The CDR3 loop spans 14 amino acids. Trimming took 3 bases from V and 5 from J, leaving 14 bases between them. Germline V gene lookup returns CDR1 MDHEN and CDR2 SYDVKM. CDR3 amino acids: CASSFYAAQDEQYF. In nucleotides, the CDR3 is TGTGCCAGCAGTTTCTATGCAGCTCAGGACGAGCAGTACTTC.

This chain links TRBV29-1 with TRBJ2-7; D possibly corresponds to TRBD2 (7 bases). CDR1 and CDR2 (germline): SQVTM, ANQGSEA. The CDR3 runs to 13 residues. Trimming took 7 bases from V and 4 from J, leaving 17 bases between them. CDR3 region: CSGGGRDLYEQYF. CDR3 DNA: TGCAGCGGGGGGGGCCGGGACTTGTACGAGCAGTACTTC.

The CDR3 reads CASSLAGGRADTQYF. CDR3 sequence (DNA): TGTGCCAGCAGCTTGGCTGGAGGGAGGGCAGATACGCAGTATTTT. This chain links TRBV5-6 with TRBJ2-3, with 7 nucleotides matching TRBD2. The CDR3 is 15 residues long. Germline V gene lookup returns CDR1 SGHDT and CDR2 YYEEEE. The V and J ends lost 0 bases and 4 bases, in that order; junction bases with no gene match: 5.

The chain uses TRBV2 and TRBJ2-5, with 7 nucleotides matching TRBD1. Germline CDR1 SNHLY, CDR2 FYNNEI. There are 12 residues in the CDR3. J lost 5 bases, V lost 10 bases, and 7 bases had no gene match. The CDR3 nucleotides read TGTGCCACCGTAACAGGGGACGAGACCCAGTACTTC. Translation: CATVTGDETQYF.

The genes are TRBV4-1 and TRBJ1-3, with 9 bases matching TRBD1. The V gene's germline CDR1 is MGHRA and CDR2 YSYEKL. The CDR3 has 14 residues. Germline trimming cut 3 bases from V and 5 bases from J; bases unmatched to any gene: 2. In nucleotides, the CDR3 is TGCGCCAGCAGCCAGGGACAGGGTCGAAACACCATATATTTT. Translated: CASSQGQGRNTIYF.